These T cell receptor beta chains were read from a single sample in a study of blood T cell repertoires in COVID-19. Assay used: immunoSEQ multiplex PCR; TCRdb lists only in-frame clones, some missing. The data show tens of thousands of clones, roughly 84% seen once. The specimen sequenced was peripheral blood. The receptors stem from a human donor in a cohort sampled during active COVID-19. Each CDR3 is given without its conserved first and last residue.

V | CDR3
TRBV5-6 | ASSLGWTGRAGYT
TRBV2 | ASSAGRVQNTEAF
TRBV7-9 | ASSSKQGAYSGNTIY
TRBV15 | ATSRRLQGFNEKLF
TRBV10-3 | AIRGLGASRNTIY
TRBV6-1 | ASSEQLAGGGETQY
TRBV7-9 | ASSLVEGRNEQY
TRBV6-5 | ASRSGVSPLH
TRBV19 | ASSIGQGGYNEQF
TRBV6-2/TRBV6-3 | ASSYASEPYEQY
TRBV27 | ASSLRQGAENTEAF
TRBV5-1 | ASSLVGGGRELF
TRBV6-5 | ASSSRAGMNTEAF
TRBV11-2 | ASSLVGGRTYEQY
TRBV19 | ASSIERGETQY
TRBV19 | ATSRGQGRGGYGYT
TRBV7-2 | ASSLGRVSYGYT